This T cell receptor beta chain was sequenced for a study of CD8+ T cells in alopecia areata. Study-wide findings and caveats: Normal skin's resident alphabeta T cells are sequenced alongside lesional scalp T cells.

Sequencing used cDNA as its template, made by extracting RNA and reverse transcribing it. Measured with immunoSEQ multiplex PCR; TCRdb has only the in-frame clones, and not every one. The table shows 140,000 or so clones, with about 51% occurring only once. On this clone: The antigen is undetermined. Germline is not matched at one junction end, which may reflect a read error.

This CDR3 comprises 14 residues. The germline V gene encodes CDR1 GTSNPN and CDR2 SVGIG (reference sequence). J is TRBJ2-1 and V is TRBV30; D might be TRBD2 (5 bases). The TCR was taken from a human donor with alopecia areata. The sample in question was CD4+ T cells sorted from blood, obtained at week 0. CDR3 nucleotides: TGTGCCTGGAGTGTCGGGATAAACTACAATGAACAGTTCTTC. Translating gives CAWSVGINYNEQFF.